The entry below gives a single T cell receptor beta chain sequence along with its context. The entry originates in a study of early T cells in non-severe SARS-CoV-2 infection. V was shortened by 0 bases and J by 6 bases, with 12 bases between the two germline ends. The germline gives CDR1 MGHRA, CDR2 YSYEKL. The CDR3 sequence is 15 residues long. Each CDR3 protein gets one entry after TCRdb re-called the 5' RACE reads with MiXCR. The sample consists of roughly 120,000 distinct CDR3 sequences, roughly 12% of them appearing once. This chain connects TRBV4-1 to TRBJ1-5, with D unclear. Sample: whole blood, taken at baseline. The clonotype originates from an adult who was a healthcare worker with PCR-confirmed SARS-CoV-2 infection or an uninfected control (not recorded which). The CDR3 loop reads CASSQDSRAGQPQHF. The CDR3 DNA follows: TGCGCCAGCAGCCAAGATTCTAGGGCGGGTCAGCCCCAGCATTTT.